Below are 17 T cell receptor beta chains sequenced from a single sample in a study of vaccination and CD4 T cells after COVID-19. Their recognized antigens are unknown. Cultured CD4+ T cell DNA was sequenced using the Oncomine TCR Beta short-read assay. TCRdb fed the PCR reads into MiXCR, producing one record per CDR3 protein. The sample lists approximately 8,200 distinct CDR3 sequences, approximately 50% occurring once. Documented treatment: approximately nine-day PBMC culture with coronavirus spike peptide pools or control peptides (ViraFEST assay). The sample was CD4+ T cells from blood, cultured in vitro. Source of these receptors: a human donor who had recovered from COVID-19.

This clonotype occurred once. The V gene is TRBV27, the J gene TRBJ1-6; 12 nucleotides agree with TRBD1. The CDR3 totals 15 residues. From germline, CDR1 is MNHEY and CDR2 SMNVEV (reference sequence). V dropped 4 bases and J dropped 12; count of bases not matched to a gene: 7. CDR3: CASSSPGQGAGPLHF. DNA of the CDR3: TGTGCCAGCAGTTCCCCGGGACAGGGGGCGGGACCCCTCCACTTT.

The chain joins TRBV7-2 to TRBJ2-1; D gene unclear. V lost 5 bases, J lost 5 bases, and 10 bases lay in between. Germline V gene sequence: CDR1 SGHTA, CDR2 FQGNSA. The CDR3 is 13 residues long. CDR3: CASSPYLNNEQFF. The CDR3 DNA reads TGTGCCAGCAGCCCCTACCTCAACAATGAGCAGTTCTTC.

This clonotype is deemed large (0.1 to 1%). The chain is built from TRBV6-2 or TRBV6-3 and TRBJ1-2; TRBD1 is a possible D gene (5 bases). Trimming stripped 11 bases from V and 2 bases from J, with 12 bases between. Germline V lookup: CDR1 MNHEY, CDR2 SVGEGT. The CDR3 runs 12 residues. CDR3 in DNA: TGTGCCTGCAACGAGGGGAACTATGGCTACACCTTC. Protein product: CACNEGNYGYTF.

The chain carries TRBV6-2 or TRBV6-3 and TRBJ2-5; maybe TRBD1 (6 bases). Per germline, CDR1 MNHEY and CDR2 SVGEGT. Trimming stripped 2 bases from V and 5 bases from J, with 12 bases between. This CDR3 has 14 amino acids. CDR3 sequence: CASSYTGNWETQYF. CDR3 in DNA: TGTGCCAGCAGTTACACAGGGAATTGGGAGACCCAGTACTTC.

The chain uses TRBV28 and TRBJ1-1, with 7 bases fitting TRBD1. V dropped 4 bases and J dropped 0; count of bases not matched to a gene: 5. CDR3 size: 15 residues. Germline CDR1 and CDR2: MDHEN and SYDVKM. CDR3 in DNA: TGTGCCAGCAGTTCATACAGGGGCATGAACACTGAAGCTTTCTTT. It yields the protein CASSSYRGMNTEAFF.

To note about this clonotype: Because it lacks the conserved phenylalanine or tryptophan at the end, this CDR3 is likely a read error. The CDR3 nucleotides are TGCAGTGCTAGAACGTGGGGAGTAGTAGCTTTCTCT. It is translated as CSARTWGVVAFS. V usage is TRBV20-1 and J usage is TRBJ1-1; no definite D call. Germline V gene data show CDR1 as DFQATT and CDR2 as SNEGSKA (reference sequence). V was trimmed by 2 bases and J by 10 bases, leaving 14 bases between them. This CDR3 has 12 amino acids.

This clonotype ranks as medium-sized (0.01 to 0.1%). This chain joins TRBV27 and TRBJ1-2; D perhaps matches TRBD1 (6 bases). The V end lost 9 bases, the J end lost 3 bases, and 17 bases lay between the germline ends. This CDR3 comprises 14 residues. The germline V gene encodes CDR1 MNHEY and CDR2 SMNVEV (reference sequence). In DNA, the CDR3 is TGTGCCAGTCGCGGACAGTCCCCACACTATGGCTACACCTTC. Translating it yields CASRGQSPHYGYTF.

This chain joins TRBV20-1 and TRBJ2-5; D is unresolved. V lost 6 bases and J lost 2, with 13 bases in between. The CDR3 covers 13 residues. Germline V gene sequence: CDR1 DFQATT, CDR2 SNEGSKA (reference sequence). Here the CDR3 reads CSANIGSQETQYF. As DNA, the CDR3 is TGCAGTGCCAACATAGGCTCTCAAGAGACCCAGTACTTC.

This chain links TRBV20-1 with TRBJ1-1; perhaps TRBD1 as D (6 bases). CDR1 and CDR2 from the germline V gene are DFQATT and SNEGSKA (reference sequence). V lost 2 bases and J lost 7, with 14 bases in between. This CDR3 is built from 13 residues. The CDR3, as DNA: TGCAGTGCTAGACGGGACACCCTGGGTGAAGCTTTCTTT. It is translated as CSARRDTLGEAFF.

The chain couples TRBV28 to TRBJ1-6; D not certain. V lost 5 bases and J lost 9, with 8 bases in between. This CDR3 region has 12 residues. From germline, CDR1 is MDHEN and CDR2 SYDVKM. The CDR3 nucleotides read TGTGCCAGCAGTGGGTACCCTTCACCCCTCCACTTT. It codes for CASSGYPSPLHF.

V is TRBV6-5 and J is TRBJ2-5; D remains ambiguous. Trimming stripped 0 bases from V and 5 bases from J, with 10 bases between. The CDR3 has 14 residues. Per the germline V gene, CDR1 is MNHEY and CDR2 is SVGAGI. This CDR3 is CASSYSWGRETQYF. The CDR3 DNA reads TGTGCCAGCAGTTACTCGTGGGGTCGCGAGACCCAGTACTTC.

The V gene is TRBV6-2 or TRBV6-3, the J gene TRBJ2-5; D unresolved. The ends were cut back, 0 bases at V and 2 bases at J, with 7 bases in the middle. Germline CDR1 is MNHEY and CDR2 is SVGEGT. The CDR3 runs to 14 residues. The CDR3 spells CASSYSLVQETQYF. The CDR3 nucleotides are TGTGCCAGCAGTTACTCTCTTGTACAAGAGACCCAGTACTTC.

CDR3 sequence (DNA): TGCAGTGCTGGTATACCTAGAGGCAATCAGCCCCAGCATTTT. Its protein is CSAGIPRGNQPQHF. The chain uses TRBV20-1 and TRBJ1-5; D is undetermined. Germline V gene data show CDR1 as DFQATT and CDR2 as SNEGSKA (reference sequence). This CDR3 is 14 amino acids long. Trimming stripped 5 bases from V and 2 bases from J, with 13 bases between.

The chain is built from TRBV20-1 and TRBJ2-5; no firm D call. V shed 3 bases and J shed 5 bases, with 16 bases lying between them. The CDR3 totals 14 residues. Germline CDR1 reads DFQATT; CDR2 reads SNEGSKA (reference sequence). CDR3 DNA sequence: TGCAGTGCTAGTGACGTGGGTTCGCCGGAGACCCAGTACTTC. The encoded protein is CSASDVGSPETQYF.

This clonotype was observed a handful of times. The chain carries TRBV6-2 or TRBV6-3 and TRBJ2-5; D uncertain. The V and J ends lost 6 bases and 5 bases respectively, with 10 bases between them. The CDR3 is 12 residues long. Germline CDR1 is MNHEY and CDR2 is SVGEGT. The CDR3 loop reads CASSPERETQYF. CDR3 sequence (DNA): TGTGCCAGCAGCCCGGAACGGGAGACCCAGTACTTC.

V gene TRBV12-3 or TRBV12-4 combines with J gene TRBJ2-5, with a weak D call TRBD2 (5 bases). The CDR3 is 16 amino acids. V lost 1 base and J 1 base, leaving 13 bases between the germline ends. The DNA of the CDR3 is TGTGCCAGCAGTTTAGGCGGAGGCCGCCGCCAAGAGACCCAGTACTTC. Encoded protein: CASSLGGGRRQETQYF.

The genes are TRBV6-1 and TRBJ1-1; possible D gene TRBD1, 6 bases. V was trimmed by 4 bases and J by 11 bases, leaving 17 bases between them. The CDR3 totals 13 residues. Germline CDR1 is MNHNS and CDR2 is SASEGT. The CDR3 nucleotides read TGTGCCAGCAGTGTCGACAGGAGTCCTGGGGCTTTCTTT. This translates into CASSVDRSPGAFF.